The clone carrying this T cell receptor (beta chain) was detected a few times. Its target is not known. Germline CDR1 MNHNS, CDR2 SASEGT. V lost 6 bases and J lost 3; bases outside the gene matches: 7. The CDR3 spans 15 residues. The data belong to a study of beta chain features in type 1 diabetes. Regarding the study as a whole: Within each of all four CD4+ subsets, Type 1 diabetes patients had TCRB CDR3s that were moderately but significantly shorter.

Investigators reverse transcribed all isolated RNA, so they sequenced expressed TCRB transcripts. Assay: immunoSEQ multiplex PCR; the TCRdb copy retains only in-frame clones and omits some. The sample lists some 370,000 clones; roughly 9.8% were seen once. Sorting with CD45RO/CCR7/CD25/CD127/CD95/CD27 yielded naive, central memory, regulatory and stem-like memory CD4+ cells. Sample: central memory CD4+ T cells from blood. This chain connects TRBV6-1 to TRBJ2-7; 11 bases are a match to TRBD2. The clonotype comes from a man younger than 45 with type 1 diabetes. The DNA of the CDR3 is TGTGCCAGCAGCCGGACTAGCGGGCCCTACTACGAGCAGTACTTC. Translated: CASSRTSGPYYEQYF.